The 12 T cell receptor beta chains presented below share a single source sample, sequenced in a study of cytomegalovirus exposure and HLA in healthy donors. 13 Jbeta primers and 60 Vbeta primers were used for the PCR. Measured with immunoSEQ multiplex PCR; TCRdb has only the in-frame clones, and not every one. The table includes some 150,000 clones, roughly 74% detected once. The material sequenced was PBMCs. The source of these receptors is a middle-aged man in good health and CMV-seronegative.

This sequence joins TRBV7-2 and TRBJ2-3, with 7 bases aligning to TRBD2. The V and J ends lost 7 bases and 6 bases, in that order; junction bases with no gene match: 7. Germline lookup yields CDR1 SGHTA and CDR2 FQGNSA. The CDR3 extends over 13 amino acids. CDR3 DNA sequence: TGTGCCAGCACCGAGTGGGGGGGGGATACGCAGTATTTT. It yields the protein CASTEWGGDTQYF.

This clone was observed a few times. The chain couples TRBV7-8 to TRBJ1-1; 7 nucleotides line up with TRBD1. The V gene end was trimmed by 8 bases and the J gene end by 0 bases; junction bases not matched to a gene: 6. Germline lookup yields CDR1 SGHVS and CDR2 FQNEAQ. The CDR3 is 14 residues long. In nucleotides, the CDR3 is TGTGCCAGCCTTGAGGGGGCGCTGAACACTGAAGCTTTCTTT. Translation gives CASLEGALNTEAFF.

The rearrangement uses TRBV2 and TRBJ1-5, with D hard to call. CDR3 length: 15 amino acids. Germline V gene data show CDR1 as SNHLY and CDR2 as FYNNEI. Trimming removed 3 bases at V and 4 bases at J, with 13 bases between. CDR3 in amino acids: CASSDEGILNQPQHF. The CDR3 bases are TGTGCCAGCAGTGACGAGGGTATTTTGAATCAGCCCCAGCATTTT.

The rearrangement joins TRBV5-1 to TRBJ1-1, with 8 bases that match TRBD1. Germline V gene sequence: CDR1 SGHRS, CDR2 YFSETQ. The CDR3 sequence is 15 residues long. The trim removed 4 bases at V and 4 bases at J, leaving 9 bases unmatched. In DNA form, the CDR3 reads TGCGCCAGCAGCCCGCAGGGGGCGGAGAGCACTGAAGCTTTCTTT. It codes for CASSPQGAESTEAFF.

V is TRBV27 and J is TRBJ1-2; D possibly corresponds to TRBD1 (5 bases). The CDR3 spans 15 residues. Trimming left V 5 bases short and J 4 bases short, with 17 bases between. Germline V CDR1 and CDR2: MNHEY, SMNVEV (reference sequence). The CDR3 sequence: CASSPPGRTLYGYTF. CDR3 in DNA: TGTGCCAGCAGTCCCCCGGGCAGGACACTCTATGGCTACACCTTC.

This clone was counted only a few times. The chain carries TRBV6-5 and TRBJ1-5; no clear D. This CDR3 is built from 13 residues. From germline, CDR1 is MNHEY and CDR2 SVGAGI. V lost 7 bases and J 4 bases, leaving 11 bases between the germline ends. CDR3 DNA sequence: TGTGCCAGCACGAGGGATGGGAATCAGCCCCAGCATTTT. Translated, it gives CASTRDGNQPQHF.

Only one count was recorded for this clone. Here the CDR3 DNA reads TGTGCCAGCAGCTTAAGGTCAGGGGCTACTAACTATGGCTACACCTTC. Translating gives CASSLRSGATNYGYTF. This chain uses TRBV7-8 with TRBJ1-2, with D maybe TRBD1 (6 bases). CDR3 length equals 16 residues. V shed 2 bases and J shed 0 bases, with 13 bases lying between them. Per germline, CDR1 SGHVS and CDR2 FQNEAQ.

V and J are TRBV4-1 and TRBJ2-5, with 12 bases lining up with TRBD2. The CDR3 contains 15 residues. V was clipped by 4 bases and J by 5 bases; unmatched bases: 5. CDR1 MGHRA and CDR2 YSYEKL come from the germline V gene. The CDR3 DNA reads as TGCGCCAGCAGCCCCCCTGGGACTAGCGGGGAGACCCAGTACTTC. Protein: CASSPPGTSGETQYF.

This sequence joins TRBV7-8 and TRBJ1-1, with a tentative D call TRBD1 (5 bases). V was shortened by 5 bases and J by 1 base, with 11 bases between the two germline ends. Germline assignment: CDR1 SGHVS and CDR2 FQNEAQ. This CDR3 contains 14 residues. As DNA, the CDR3 is TGTGCCAGCAGCCCGGAGACAGCGAACACTGAAGCTTTCTTT. Amino acid sequence: CASSPETANTEAFF.

There are a few counts of this clone. The CDR3 DNA follows: TGTGCCTGGAGTCCAGGGACAGCTGATCAGCCCCAGCATTTT. Amino acid sequence: CAWSPGTADQPQHF. The chain employs TRBV30 and TRBJ1-5, with 7 bases matching TRBD1. Germline loops: CDR1 GTSNPN, CDR2 SVGIG (reference sequence). This CDR3 spans 14 amino acids. V trimming: 2 bases; J trimming: 5 bases; junction bases outside the gene matches: 6.

The chain has TRBV7-9 and TRBJ1-2; 9 bases are shared with TRBD1. This CDR3 contains 15 residues. After removal of 4 bases from V and 5 bases from J, the junction contained 8 bases not matched to a gene. Germline V gene sequence: CDR1 SEHNR, CDR2 FQNEAQ (reference sequence). The CDR3 coding sequence is TGTGCCAGCAGCTCGCAAGGGACAGGGCTTTATGGCTACACCTTC. Its protein is CASSSQGTGLYGYTF.

The chain is built from TRBV5-1 and TRBJ2-3; 11 bases are shared with TRBD2. The germline V gene has CDR1 SGHRS and CDR2 YFSETQ. V shed 6 bases and J 2 bases; nucleotides not matched to a gene: 5. The CDR3 totals 15 residues. The CDR3 coding sequence is TGCGCCAGCACCCCTAGCGGGGGGCCCACAGATACGCAGTATTTT. It yields the protein CASTPSGGPTDTQYF.